A single TCR beta chain is shown here with its context. This record belongs to a study of blood T cell repertoires in COVID-19. Overall study: Samples representing acute and convalescent COVID-19 were sourced from the United States, Italy and Spain.

Original handling: Quantification of nucleated cells was approximated via reference gene primer amplification. Data came from immunoSEQ multiplex PCR; TCRdb stores just in-frame clones and leaves some out. The D gene and trimming were derived from the DNA, and the V and J assignments and clone size from that table. The sample has more than 150,000 clones, about 89% seen once. Germline V gene lookup returns CDR1 MNHEY and CDR2 SVGAGI. V shed 4 bases and J 10 bases; nucleotides not matched to a gene: 5. This CDR3 spans 14 amino acids. The source is a man in his forties with acute or convalescent COVID-19. The chain couples TRBV6-5 to TRBJ2-1; TRBD2 agrees at 12 bases. Sequences were obtained from peripheral blood. The CDR3 DNA reads TGTGCCAGCAGTTCTAGCGGGGGGGCCAGCGAGCAGTTCTTC. Amino acids: CASSSSGGASEQFF.